The 6 T cell receptor beta chains listed next were all sequenced from one sample in a study of shared clonotypes between healthy human individuals. Libraries were prepared by immunoSEQ multiplex PCR; TCRdb keeps only in-frame clonotypes and omits some of them. The sample shows about 1.5 million clones, 95% to 99% of them seen only once. The sequenced material came from naive CD4+ T cells sorted from blood. Subset here: CD45RA+ positively selected. The origin of the receptors is a man aged 25 to 40 in good health.

This chain links TRBV9 with TRBJ2-3; TRBD2 aligns across 7 bases. In germline, CDR1 is SGDLS, CDR2 YYNGEE. This CDR3 has 15 amino acids. After removal of 4 bases from V and 4 bases from J, the junction contained 9 bases not matched to a gene. The CDR3 region has the DNA TGTGCCAGCAGCTGGAGAGGGAGGGCCGCAGATACGCAGTATTTT. This sequence encodes CASSWRGRAADTQYF.

This clone has only one observation. The sample carries other DNA sequences with the same CDR3. The gene calls are TRBV30 and TRBJ2-3; no clear D gene. V lost 0 bases and J 0 bases, leaving 4 bases between the germline ends. This CDR3 contains 13 residues. CDR1 is GTSNPN, CDR2 SVGIG, per germline (reference sequence). The DNA for the CDR3 is TGTGCCTGGAGTGTAGGGAGCACAGATACGCAGTATTTT. It specifies CAWSVGSTDTQYF.

The V call is TRBV6-5, the J call TRBJ2-5; TRBD2 matches at 8 bases. CDR3 length equals 13 residues. Germline V gene data show CDR1 as MNHEY and CDR2 as SVGAGI. Losses at the gene ends were 7 bases for V and 8 bases for J; bases not matched to a gene: 9. The CDR3 is CASTPGGEGTQYF. The CDR3 region has the DNA TGTGCCAGCACCCCGGGGGGGGAGGGAACCCAGTACTTC.

About this clone itself: The same CDR3 also results from other DNA sequences found in this sample. The chain joins TRBV4-1 to TRBJ2-3; D is undetermined. The CDR3 runs 13 residues. Germline values: CDR1 MGHRA, CDR2 YSYEKL. Trimming shortened V by 0 bases and J by 2 bases, and 3 bases separated the two germline ends. The CDR3 DNA follows: TGCGCCAGCAGCCAAGAGCTCACAGATACGCAGTATTTT. The encoded protein is CASSQELTDTQYF.

The chain has TRBV7-9 and TRBJ1-2; D ambiguous. The V gene's germline CDR1 is SEHNR and CDR2 FQNEAQ (reference sequence). This CDR3 is 12 amino acids long. V lost 3 bases and J lost 4, with 6 bases in between. Written as DNA, the CDR3 is TGTGCCAGCAGCTTTGCAGCCTATGGCTACACCTTC. Its protein is CASSFAAYGYTF.

This clone was found once. The rearrangement uses TRBV2 and TRBJ2-3, with a weak D call TRBD2 (6 bases). The CDR3 runs 13 residues. Deletions cut 5 bases from V and 9 bases from J, with 15 bases between. CDR1 SNHLY and CDR2 FYNNEI come from the germline V gene. The CDR3 loop reads CASSPTSSNTQYF. Here the CDR3 DNA reads TGTGCCAGCAGTCCTACTAGCTCCAACACGCAGTATTTT.